The 18 T cell receptor beta chains below all came from one sample that was sequenced in a study of vaccination and CD4 T cells after COVID-19. Their antigens remain unidentified. Cultured CD4+ T cells had their DNA profiled by the Oncomine TCR Beta short-read assay. TCRdb itself ran the PCR reads through MiXCR, one entry per CDR3 protein. The sample includes approximately 17,000 distinct CDR3 sequences, around 53% seen only once; the top ten take approximately 11%. Noted treatment: roughly ten-day PBMC culture with coronavirus spike peptide pools or control peptides (ViraFEST assay). The sequenced material came from CD4+ T cells from blood, cultured in vitro. The receptors derive from a human donor who had recovered from COVID-19.

The CDR3 sequence is CASSSAGAKTQYF. The CDR3 DNA sequence: TGTGCCAGCAGTTCTGCGGGAGCCAAGACCCAGTACTTC. The rearrangement joins TRBV6-5 to TRBJ2-5; 7 positions agree with TRBD2. CDR3 size: 13 residues. Looked up from germline, CDR1 is MNHEY and CDR2 is SVGAGI. V shed 4 bases, J shed 6 bases, and the junction held 5 bases outside the gene matches.

The J gene is TRBJ2-7, the V gene TRBV19; 11 bases are shared with TRBD2. The CDR3 is 15 residues long. Per germline, CDR1 LNHDA and CDR2 SQIVND (reference sequence). Trimming cost V 5 bases and J 3 bases; bases outside gene matches: 6. For the CDR3, the DNA is TGTGCCAGTAGTGGTCAGACTAGCGGGATCTACGAGCAGTACTTC. It translates to CASSGQTSGIYEQYF.

The chain joins TRBV2 to TRBJ2-7; D might be TRBD1 (6 bases). V lost 4 bases to trimming and J lost 2 bases, with 15 bases between them. The CDR3 contains 15 residues. The germline CDR1 and CDR2 sequences are SNHLY and FYNNEI. CDR3: CASSVGQGQAYEQYF. For the CDR3, the DNA is TGTGCCAGCAGTGTAGGGCAGGGGCAAGCCTACGAGCAGTACTTC.

This chain links TRBV19 with TRBJ1-5; maybe TRBD1 (5 bases). Trimming pared 5 bases from V and 6 bases from J, leaving 14 bases between. The CDR3 runs to 14 residues. CDR1 and CDR2 (germline): LNHDA, SQIVND (reference sequence). Here the CDR3 DNA reads TGTGCCAGTAGTTGGGGCATCATTGGTCAGCCCCAGCATTTT. Its translation is CASSWGIIGQPQHF.

The chain recombines TRBV10-3 with TRBJ2-3; TRBD2 is a possible D gene (5 bases). The V end lost 3 bases, the J end lost 0 bases, and 10 bases lay between the germline ends. CDR1 is ENHRY, CDR2 SYGVKD, per germline. CDR3 size: 15 residues. CDR3 amino acids: CAISDPGSSTDTQYF. In DNA form, the CDR3 reads TGTGCCATCAGTGATCCTGGGAGTAGCACAGATACGCAGTATTTT.

The rearrangement joins TRBV6-5 to TRBJ2-3; 12 nucleotides match TRBD2. J was trimmed by 5 bases and V by 0 bases; bases with no gene match: 6. The CDR3 is 17 residues long. CDR1 is MNHEY, CDR2 SVGAGI, per germline. CDR3 region: CASSYSSSGRAGDTQYF. The CDR3, as DNA: TGTGCCAGCAGTTACTCTTCTAGCGGGAGGGCCGGAGATACGCAGTATTTT.

V and J are TRBV20-1 and TRBJ2-6; D not certain. The CDR3 has 13 residues. The V end was cut by 5 bases, the J end by 0 bases, with 5 bases between. Germline values: CDR1 DFQATT, CDR2 SNEGSKA (reference sequence). The DNA of the CDR3 is TGCAGTGCTCGTCCCTCTGGGGCCAACGTCCTGACTTTC. This translates into CSARPSGANVLTF.

J is TRBJ2-1 and V is TRBV7-9; D might be TRBD2 (5 bases). Germline assignment: CDR1 SEHNR and CDR2 FQNEAQ (reference sequence). This CDR3 is 12 amino acids long. V lost 5 bases and J lost 10, with 12 bases in between. The CDR3: CASSLPRGEQFF. In nucleotides, the CDR3 is TGTGCCAGCAGCCTACCCAGAGGGGAGCAGTTCTTC.

The V and J genes are TRBV6-9 and TRBJ2-5; D possibly corresponds to TRBD1 (5 bases). This CDR3 has 13 residues. Germline V gene data show CDR1 as MNHGY and CDR2 as SVAAGI. With 7 bases removed from V and 4 bases from J, the gap between germline ends came to 13 bases. DNA of the CDR3: TGTGCCAGCAATCTCCGGACACCAGAGACCCAGTACTTC. Its translation: CASNLRTPETQYF.

The chain is built from TRBV18 and TRBJ2-3; D perhaps matches TRBD2 (5 bases). There are 17 residues in the CDR3. The germline V and J ends were trimmed by 3 bases and 2 bases, with 18 bases remaining between them. CDR1 and CDR2 from the germline V gene are KGHSH and LQKENI. CDR3 region: CASSPTRSGLNTDTQYF. The CDR3 nucleotides are TGTGCCAGCTCACCGACACGGAGTGGACTGAACACAGATACGCAGTATTTT.

The rearrangement joins TRBV10-2 to TRBJ2-5, with 13 bases matching TRBD2. This CDR3 is 16 amino acids long. Looked up from germline, CDR1 is WSHSY and CDR2 is SAAADI. J was trimmed by 9 bases and V by 6 bases; bases with no gene match: 13. The CDR3 region has the DNA TGCGCCAGCAGGGGATCACTAGCGGGAGGGTCCGGGGCCCAGTACTTC. Its translation: CASRGSLAGGSGAQYF.

This clonotype was observed a handful of times. One junction end does not reproduce the germline sequence, and a read error may be involved. The chain has TRBV28 and TRBJ1-2, with no clear D. The CDR3 is 12 amino acids. Germline V gene data show CDR1 as MDHEN and CDR2 as SYDVKM. CDR3 residues: CASSSGYGGYTF. The DNA for the CDR3 is TGTGCCAGCAGTTCCGGCTACGGCGGCTACACTTTC.

The chain uses TRBV10-3 and TRBJ1-2; TRBD1 agrees at 10 bases. Germline V lookup: CDR1 ENHRY, CDR2 SYGVKD. V gave up 8 bases and J gave up 7 bases; unmatched junction bases: 10. The CDR3 contains 14 residues. The CDR3 region is CAIGEGQGIRGYTF. The CDR3, as DNA: TGTGCCATCGGGGAGGGACAGGGGATTCGTGGCTACACCTTC.

J is TRBJ2-1 and V is TRBV7-2; no clear D gene. V lost 5 bases, J lost 1 base, and 9 bases lay in between. This CDR3 comprises 14 residues. CDR1 and CDR2 (germline): SGHTA, FQGNSA. CDR3 bases: TGTGCCAGCAGCCCTCCCTATTCCTACAATGAGCAGTTCTTC. Translation: CASSPPYSYNEQFF. The entire variable domain, with the rest obtained from reference TRBV7-2 and TRBJ2-1, is as follows: GAGVSQSPSNKVTEKGKDVELRCDPISGHTALYWYRQSLGQGLEFLIYFQGNSAPDKSGLPSDRFSAERTGGSVSTLTIQRTQQEDSAVYLCASSPPYSYNEQFFGPGTRLTVL.

This chain connects TRBV28 to TRBJ1-2; D gene unclear. Germline V CDR1 and CDR2: MDHEN, SYDVKM. The CDR3 runs 12 residues. With 4 bases removed from V and 3 bases from J, the gap between germline ends came to 6 bases. This CDR3 is CASSWGDYGYTF. The CDR3 region has the DNA TGTGCCAGCAGTTGGGGTGACTATGGCTACACCTTC.

V and J are TRBV11-2 and TRBJ2-1; D might be TRBD2 (5 bases). Trimming left V 6 bases short and J 12 bases short, with 12 bases between. The CDR3 consists of 11 residues. Per germline, CDR1 SGHAT and CDR2 FQNNGV. Here the CDR3 reads CASSPGERQFF. For the CDR3, the DNA is TGTGCCAGCAGTCCCGGGGAGCGGCAGTTCTTC.

This rearrangement joins TRBV20-1 to TRBJ1-2; a possible D gene is TRBD1 (5 bases). This CDR3 comprises 16 residues. Trimming cost V 3 bases and J 5 bases, with 22 bases left between them. CDR1 and CDR2 (germline): DFQATT, SNEGSKA (reference sequence). The CDR3 protein is CSARDDGVGGDYGYTF. The DNA of the CDR3 is TGCAGTGCTAGGGACGACGGCGTGGGGGGTGATTATGGCTACACCTTC.

This rearrangement joins TRBV29-1 to TRBJ2-7; TRBD2 aligns across 10 bases. Trimming removed 2 bases from V and 7 bases from J; junction bases left unmatched: 2. CDR1 and CDR2 from the germline V gene are SQVTM and ANQGSEA. CDR3 length equals 12 residues. The DNA for the CDR3 is TGCAGCGTTGAAACTAGCGGGGTAGAGCAGTACTTC. It translates to CSVETSGVEQYF.